The next 20 T cell receptor beta chains were all read from a single sample in a study of cytomegalovirus exposure and HLA in healthy donors. The PCR contained 60 Vbeta and 13 Jbeta primers. Using immunoSEQ multiplex PCR, the repertoire was profiled, and TCRdb retains in-frame clones only, with some absent. The sample contains 90,000 to 130,000 clones, roughly 68% of which appear only once. Sequenced: PBMCs. The receptor set was obtained from a young man in good health and CMV-seropositive.

The chain is built from TRBV4-1 and TRBJ2-7, with D possibly matching TRBD1 (6 bases). The CDR3 sequence is 15 residues long. The germline V gene encodes CDR1 MGHRA and CDR2 YSYEKL. Trimming removed 0 bases at V and 2 bases at J, with 11 bases between. Here the CDR3 reads CASSQDRQGPYEQYF. In DNA form, the CDR3 reads TGCGCCAGCAGCCAAGATCGTCAGGGGCCCTACGAGCAGTACTTC.

This clone was seen more than once but under ten times. The chain couples TRBV30 to TRBJ2-3; 11 nucleotides align to TRBD2. CDR1 is GTSNPN, CDR2 SVGIG, per germline (reference sequence). This CDR3 region has 17 residues. Germline trimming cut 2 bases from V and 0 bases from J; bases unmatched to any gene: 7. The CDR3 nucleotides are TGTGCCTGGAGTAGTAGCGGGAGGGCCAGCAGCACAGATACGCAGTATTTT. This gives the protein CAWSSSGRASSTDTQYF.

The V and J genes are TRBV6-1 and TRBJ2-1; possibly TRBD2 for D (6 bases). Germline loops: CDR1 MNHNS, CDR2 SASEGT. V was pared by 10 bases and J by 4 bases, with 11 bases between. There are 12 residues in the CDR3. As DNA, the CDR3 is TGTGCCACCGGGCGGGAATACAATGAGCAGTTCTTC. It is translated as CATGREYNEQFF.

Notes on this clone: The CDR3 does not close with the conserved phenylalanine or tryptophan, likely indicating a read error. The V call is TRBV29-1, the J call TRBJ1-1; 7 bases agree with TRBD1. CDR1 and CDR2 from the germline V gene are SQVTM and ANQGSEA. The junction had 2 bases not matched to a gene; V was cut back by 7 bases and J by 0 bases. The CDR3 is 12 amino acids. CDR3 region: CSAGQMNTEAFL. CDR3 bases: TGCAGCGCGGGACAGATGAACACTGAAGCTTTCCTT.

This chain connects TRBV19 to TRBJ1-2; TRBD1 is a possible D gene (5 bases). CDR1 and CDR2 from the germline V gene are LNHDA and SQIVND (reference sequence). Trimming pared 7 bases from V and 0 bases from J, leaving 24 bases between. The CDR3 extends over 18 amino acids. Here the CDR3 reads CASNQFTRRTTANYGYTF. Here the CDR3 DNA reads TGTGCCAGTAATCAGTTCACGAGGCGGACGACAGCTAACTATGGCTACACCTTC.

This clone was found a few times. CDR3 region: CASSKVDRNTEAFF. DNA for the CDR3: TGTGCCAGCAGCAAAGTCGACAGGAACACTGAAGCTTTCTTT. The chain recombines TRBV21-1 with TRBJ1-1; TRBD1 reflects the table's D call only, with no check against the DNA. TRBV21-1 constitutes a pseudogene. This CDR3 comprises 14 residues.

This chain links TRBV21-1 with TRBJ2-7; TRBD1 is taken as the D call from the table, unchecked against the DNA. TRBV21-1 is a known pseudogene. The CDR3 sequence is 16 residues long. The CDR3 here is CASSHLPGQFLYEQYF. CDR3 nucleotides: TGTGCCAGCAGCCACCTCCCGGGACAGTTCTTATACGAGCAGTACTTC.

The chain combines TRBV9 with TRBJ2-7; D is ambiguous. The germline V gene has CDR1 SGDLS and CDR2 YYNGEE. CDR3 length: 13 amino acids. The V gene lost 0 bases and the J gene lost 5 bases, with 9 bases spanning the gap. Here the CDR3 DNA reads TGTGCCAGCAGCGTAGGTAGTCTGGACGAGCAGTACTTC. Translating gives CASSVGSLDEQYF.

The chain carries TRBV6-4 and TRBJ2-1; 7 nucleotides line up with TRBD1. This CDR3 contains 13 residues. After removal of 6 bases from V and 12 bases from J, the junction contained 11 bases not matched to a gene. Germline V gene lookup returns CDR1 MRHNA and CDR2 SNTAGT. The CDR3 loop is CASSPEGGAGQFF. The CDR3 coding sequence is TGTGCCAGCAGCCCCGAAGGGGGCGCGGGGCAGTTCTTC.

J is TRBJ1-2 and V is TRBV29-1; 7 bases are a match to TRBD1. The trim removed 6 bases at V and 6 bases at J, leaving 10 bases unmatched. Germline V lookup: CDR1 SQVTM, CDR2 ANQGSEA. This CDR3 has 13 amino acids. CDR3 coding DNA: TGCAGCGTCGCGACAGGGAATTCTCATGGCTACACCTTC. As protein: CSVATGNSHGYTF.

The chain combines TRBV27 with TRBJ1-2; no clear D gene. Germline V gene data show CDR1 as MNHEY and CDR2 as SMNVEV (reference sequence). The CDR3 sequence is 15 residues long. Trimming shortened V by 2 bases and J by 6 bases, and 16 bases separated the two germline ends. Here the CDR3 reads CASSLRLTQPHGYTF. CDR3 nucleotide sequence: TGTGCCAGCAGTTTACGACTCACTCAACCCCATGGCTACACCTTC.

The chain carries TRBV10-3 and TRBJ2-5; no definite D call. Germline V gives CDR1 ENHRY, CDR2 SYGVKD. Deletions cut 5 bases from V and 0 bases from J, with 4 bases between. This CDR3 has 12 residues. CDR3 sequence (DNA): TGTGCCATCAGTCCGGACCAAGAGACCCAGTACTTC. Protein product: CAISPDQETQYF.

This clone was counted between two and nine times. V gene TRBV5-6 combines with J gene TRBJ2-5, with D perhaps TRBD1 (6 bases). This CDR3 comprises 17 residues. Per the germline V gene, CDR1 is SGHDT and CDR2 is YYEEEE. V dropped 5 bases and J dropped 5 bases, with 25 bases sitting between them. CDR3: CASSLGVQGRGRETQYF. In DNA, the CDR3 is TGTGCCAGCAGTTTAGGGGTACAGGGAAGAGGAAGGGAGACCCAGTACTTC.

V usage is TRBV5-1 and J usage is TRBJ1-1, with D hard to call. The V gene's germline CDR1 is SGHRS and CDR2 YFSETQ. Trimming stripped 1 base from V and 1 base from J, with 5 bases between. This CDR3 contains 13 residues. The CDR3 loop reads CASSLQANTEAFF. The CDR3, as DNA: TGCGCCAGCAGCTTGCAAGCGAACACTGAAGCTTTCTTT.

The V call is TRBV6-1, the J call TRBJ2-1; possible D gene TRBD2, 5 bases. CDR3 size: 12 residues. Germline V gene lookup returns CDR1 MNHNS and CDR2 SASEGT. Between the trimmed V and J ends, which lost 3 bases and 9 bases, there was a span of 9 bases. The CDR3: CASSDGKVEQFF. The DNA for the CDR3 is TGTGCCAGCAGTGACGGGAAAGTTGAGCAGTTCTTC.

The count of this clone is one. CDR3 in amino acids: CASSLQRTDTQYF. The DNA of the CDR3 is TGCGCCAGCAGCTTGCAGCGAACAGATACGCAGTATTTT. The chain uses TRBV5-1 and TRBJ2-3, with D unclear. Germline V lookup: CDR1 SGHRS, CDR2 YFSETQ. The CDR3 length is 13 residues. With 1 base removed from V and 3 bases from J, the gap between germline ends came to 6 bases.

This clone was seen a few times. V and J are TRBV10-3 and TRBJ1-1; TRBD1 aligns across 8 bases. Trimming at V came to 7 bases and at J to 3 bases, leaving 10 bases not matched to a gene. This CDR3 is 15 amino acids long. CDR1 and CDR2 (germline): ENHRY, SYGVKD. The CDR3 is CAIKGSGRGHTEAFF. The DNA of the CDR3 is TGTGCCATCAAGGGTAGTGGCAGGGGGCACACTGAAGCTTTCTTT.

This clone showed up just a few times. The CDR3: CASSLAGLAWYNEQFF. DNA of the CDR3: TGCGCCAGCAGCTTGGCCGGGCTAGCGTGGTACAATGAGCAGTTCTTC. V and J are TRBV5-1 and TRBJ2-1; D perhaps matches TRBD2 (6 bases). The CDR3 loop spans 16 amino acids. Germline V lookup: CDR1 SGHRS, CDR2 YFSETQ. Between the trimmed V and J ends, which lost 0 bases and 4 bases, there was a span of 14 bases.

The rearrangement links TRBV2 to TRBJ2-2; no firm D call. The CDR3 length is 15 residues. Deletions cut 10 bases from V and 4 bases from J, with 19 bases between. In germline, CDR1 is SNHLY, CDR2 FYNNEI. In nucleotides, the CDR3 is TGTGCCATCCCAACCGCCACTCCATGCACCGGGGAGCTGTTTTTT. Translating gives CAIPTATPCTGELFF. The full variable domain, its missing parts supplied by reference TRBV2 and TRBJ2-2, is EPEVTQTPSHQVTQMGQEVILRCVPISNHLYFYWYRQILGQKVEFLVSFYNNEISEKSEIFDDQFSVERPDGSNFTLKIRSTKLEDSAMYFCAIPTATPCTGELFFGEGSRLTVL.

V is TRBV27 and J is TRBJ2-3; 10 nucleotides line up with TRBD2. The V segment lost 1 base and the J segment 0 bases; nucleotides outside the gene matches: 7. The germline V gene encodes CDR1 MNHEY and CDR2 SMNVEV (reference sequence). The CDR3 loop spans 18 amino acids. The CDR3 DNA follows: TGTGCCAGCAGTTTATGGAGACTAGCGGGCCCTAGCACAGATACGCAGTATTTT. Its protein product is CASSLWRLAGPSTDTQYF.